This TCR beta chain was identified in a study of cytomegalovirus exposure and HLA in healthy donors listed by TCRdb under 2017. As for the study more broadly: In an earlier analysis of 550 to 750 of the donors, around 290 Gb of sequence data and 117 million unique TCR beta sequences from 150 million to 200 million T cells were reported. Roughly 290 gigabases of sequencing data and 70 million to 100 million unique TCR sequences made up an early release that covered around 640 HLA-typed donors. The genetic ancestry cluster associated with self-reported Caucasian donors included 70% to 85% of the roughly 400 genotyped donors. The study aimed to test whether cataloging public T cell receptors could reveal signatures of past pathogen exposure. The study used immunosequencing to profile the T cell repertoires of approximately 690 subjects and linked those repertoires to cytomegalovirus serostatus. A separate validation cohort of 90 to 150 different subjects was used in addition to the approximately 610-subject first cohort. The study combined high-throughput TCR immunosequencing, statistical association of individual TCRs with disease status, and machine learning to predict cytomegalovirus infection status. In a later analysis, previously published TCR beta repertoires from 666 donors were re-analyzed and high-resolution HLA genotyping was added so that TCR occurrence patterns could be studied. The later analysis used no new phenotypic data to find candidate immune exposures, relying instead on TCR beta sequences and their occurrence across donors. To decide whether each TCR beta V gene segment behaved as functional or pseudogenic, an earlier analysis of fewer than 750 of the donors relied on high-throughput TCR beta sequencing. Donor age, sex, ethnicity and CMV serostatus were compiled alongside the repertoire data. A later genetic analysis used genome-wide SNP genotypes for 398 of the 666 donors, treating that subset as a discovery cohort. Every discovery cohort repertoire had been produced on one sequencing platform. HLA typing included class I and class II loci at four-digit resolution. Typing coverage differed by locus: A, B, C, DRB1 and DQB1 were typed in about 629-640 donors, DQA1 in roughly 500, DPA1 in over 600, and DPB1 in around 440. A few DR-DQ haplotypes were treated as single units for association and clustering because of strong linkage in the cohort. Among roughly 400 genotyped donors of the cohort, an average of around 250,000 unique TCR beta nucleotide sequences was sequenced per donor, of which approximately 18% were non-productive.

Library preparation was by the immunoSEQ multiplex PCR assay. For the multiplex PCR, a mixture combining 60 forward primers for TCR Vbeta segments and 13 reverse primers for TCR Jbeta segments was used. The CDR3 region of rearranged TCR beta genes was amplified from genomic DNA by a multiplex PCR assay. Amplified TCR beta libraries were sequenced as 87-base-pair reads on the Illumina HiSeq System. In the original analysis: A later analysis tallied around 82 million unique TCR beta chains across the 700 or so repertoires, and about 10 million of those chains were shared by two or more donors. Raw reads were error-corrected and collapsed into unique sequences with a nearest-neighbor algorithm that merged closely related sequences to remove PCR and sequencing errors. V, D and J gene segments were assigned by aligning CDR3 sequences to IMGT reference sequences. Each retained sequence needed at least a six-nucleotide match to both a V gene segment and a J gene segment. Rearrangements were called productive when the CDR3 lacked stop codons and stayed in frame with V and J; all others were non-productive. CDR3 was defined according to IMGT convention as the region running from the second conserved V-encoded cysteine to the conserved J-encoded phenylalanine. Sequences without an unambiguous match to a single V gene segment were excluded from the earlier analysis of over 500 of the donors. In an earlier analysis of several hundred of the donors, V segments were called functional above 56.7% productive rearrangements and were called segregating when the between-donor standard deviation exceeded 5%. A statistical classification framework was developed to diagnose cytomegalovirus status using the catalog of TCR beta chain sequences. A later analysis assigned V and J genes by comparing TCR nucleotide sequences with IMGT/GENE-DB human TR gene sequences. A later analysis assigned CDR3 sequences and most-parsimonious VDJ recombination scenarios with the TCRdist pipeline. A later analysis defined each TCR beta chain by its CDR3 amino acid sequence plus V-gene family, and excluded reads lacking a unique V-gene family. As a way to deal with suspected cross-contamination and a sequencing artifact, a later analysis dropped roughly 600 nucleotide sequences that were highly shared and had low generation probability. In a later analysis, a clonal expansion index was calculated for each public chain from normalized within-repertoire ranks of inferred template counts. A later analysis computed generation probabilities with a VDJ recombination model fitted to out-of-frame rearrangements, and checked the results against IGoR. In a later analysis, hypergeometric tests were used to score TCR-TCR, TCR-HLA and TCR-CMV co-occurrence, with a repertoire-size bias correction applied to TCR pairs. In a later analysis, false discovery rates were estimated by permuting HLA or CMV assignments 20 times. In a later analysis, co-occurring TCRs were grouped using DBSCAN, and TCRdist sequence similarity was added for clustering within HLA-allele-positive subsets. Repertoires with fewer than 30,000 or more than 120,000 public chains were left out of co-occurrence clustering, as were about 5 repertoires with anomalous nucleotide sharing. As stored in TCRdb, this immuneACCESS dataset retains in-frame rearrangements with V and J assigned. A fraction of the clones does not appear; measured against another copy, unresolved V genes explain less than half of the discrepancy, and the remainder lacks a known reason. The DNA gave D and trimming, while V, J and clone size come from that table. The sample table holds about 110,000 clones, of which 70% to 85% were seen once. Clones ranked in the top ten supply 4.2% of the sample.

The cohort comprised some 730 healthy bone marrow donors. At the time of sampling, every cohort member was nominally healthy, though immune exposures that went unrecorded were likely present. The donor was CMV seronegative and belonged to the group of 350 to 400 seronegative cohort members. A peripheral blood sample was provided by each donor, and peripheral blood mononuclear cells were used for TCR beta sequencing. Genomic DNA extraction from the blood cell samples was performed with the Qiagen DNeasy Blood Extraction Kit. In regard to this clone: The antigen it binds to is not known. There are no base qualities to consult, and no much larger clone falls within one base.

Study-wide findings and limitations: The study gave a list of about 160 TCR beta chains associated with cytomegalovirus. The earlier analysis of 587 of the donors excluded roughly 17 rarely observed V segments, including chromosome 9 orphons, because counts were too low. Most TCR sequences were observed very rarely across donors, whereas some public TCRs were present in many individuals. Some IMGT-functional V segments, including TRBV6-2 and TRBV6-3, could not be told apart with the 87-base-pair reads, so those segments were excluded. A later analysis found that most CMV-associated TCR beta chains appeared HLA-restricted, with HLA associations seemingly driven largely by CMV exposure. Three of the identified cytomegalovirus-associated TCR beta chains were confirmed in vitro to be specific for cytomegalovirus antigens. In a later analysis, TCR association rates were found to vary across HLA loci, with the most associated TCRs seen for DRB1 alleles and the fewest for HLA-C alleles. According to a later analysis, parvovirus B19, influenza, CMV and Epstein-Barr virus appeared linked to several top co-occurrence clusters. Correlated functional status among segregating V segments might be attributable to linkage disequilibrium, but an unknown experimental factor could not be ruled out. According to the authors, the approach could potentially be generalized to other disease states and immunological phenotypes. A further reported finding was that TCR beta sequences accurately predicted the HLA-A and HLA-B alleles for most subjects in the first cohort. A cluster of highly shared sequence variants was judged likely to represent a technical artifact of the sequencing pipeline. Compared with the roughly 720-donor mean, donors in an Asian-associated ancestry cluster had fewer N-insertions in productive TCRs, according to a later genetic analysis. A later analysis associated roughly 17,000 TCR beta sequences with specific HLA alleles at a false discovery rate of 0.05. An association between a missense DCLRE1C variant and V-gene and J-gene trimming of TCR beta chains was found in a later genetic analysis and replicated in an independent cohort. Sequencing depth was assumed to be roughly uniform across donors in the presence/absence analyses, though that assumption may not hold. In an earlier analysis of roughly 500 of the donors, most TCR beta V segments appeared in productive rearrangements about 87% or about 30% of the time, broadly matching IMGT annotations. Strong co-occurrence of HLA alleles, especially DR and DQ, made assigning TCR associations to individual alleles difficult. This cohort had only TCR beta chains sequenced, and the lack of alpha or paired-chain data limited which features could be detected. Immune exposure information for the cohort was limited to CMV serostatus. Because some donors lacked HLA typing at each locus, the association tests relied only on the typed subset. Cytomegalovirus status was reported to be diagnosed by the classifier with high specificity and sensitivity in both the original and validation cohorts. In a later analysis, HLA-associated TCR beta chains showed more clonal expansion and lower generation probabilities than non-associated chains that were equally common.

Trimming leaves V shorter by 0 bases and J shorter by 6 bases, with the junction holding 4 bases beyond the gene matches. The cysteine opens and the phenylalanine closes a CDR3 of 14 amino acids. The kept DNA is CDR3 alone, 42 bases in frame from the first base. Looking up the germline V gene (reference sequence) yields CDR1 GTSNPN and CDR2 SVGIG. The V and J segments used are TRBV30 and TRBJ2-2, with TRBD1 matching 7 junction bases. The sample consisted of PBMCs. The sequence came from a male donor in good health and CMV-seronegative. At the DNA level, the sequence is TGTGCCTGGAGTGTGGCAGGGGGAGCCGGGGAGCTGTTTTTT. Translation gives CAWSVAGGAGELFF.